This T cell receptor (beta chain) came from a study of T cells after yellow fever vaccination. TCR cDNA, made by 5'RACE template switching, carried an added universal primer site and UMIs. TCRdb re-derived calls from the 5' RACE reads in MiXCR, one entry per CDR3 protein. In the table there are around 53,000 distinct CDR3 sequences, 6.6% of which are singletons. J gave up 4 bases and V 6 bases, and 7 bases lay outside the gene matches. Germline CDR1 and CDR2: SQVTM and ANQGSEA. The CDR3 is 13 residues long. Study-wide results and caveats: Faster peaking, at day 5 versus 15, marked a secondary response that was weaker. Post-booster repertoires contained most primary-vaccination clones again (roughly 96% CD4, about 90% CD8).

In its sample, this clonotype was seen many times. The receptor's source is a man between 18 and 35 years old who received the YFV17D yellow fever vaccine. The chain carries TRBV29-1 and TRBJ2-3; 7 bases agree with TRBD1. This material consisted of CD8+ T cells not binding an NS4B(214-222) dextramer, sorted from PBMCs, taken roughly 45 days after the first yellow fever vaccination. The CDR3 sequence: CSVHDRAPDTQYF. CDR3 nucleotides: TGCAGCGTCCATGACAGGGCCCCAGATACGCAGTATTTT.